These 11 T cell receptor beta chains were sequenced from one sample in a study of shared clonotypes between healthy human individuals. Assay used: immunoSEQ multiplex PCR; TCRdb lists only in-frame clones, some missing. The data hold around 700,000 clones, with roughly 94% observed a single time. CD45RO-negative cells were positively selected for CCR7, leaving out terminally differentiated effector memory CD45RA+ cells. Sequencing input: naive CD8+ T cells sorted from blood. The receptors come from a man aged 30 to 39 in good health.

This clone was observed once. This rearrangement joins TRBV5-8 to TRBJ2-5; the D is unclear. There are 15 residues in the CDR3. Deletions cut 5 bases from V and 4 bases from J, with 18 bases between. Germline CDR1 and CDR2: SGHTS and YDEGEE. The CDR3 DNA reads TGTGCCAGCAGTATGAAGGCTTGGTTTCGAGAGACCCAGTACTTC. The encoded protein is CASSMKAWFRETQYF.

The chain's CDR3 is CASSPGTVEAFF. CDR3 nucleotide sequence: TGTGCCAGCAGTCCCGGGACGGTTGAAGCTTTCTTT. J is TRBJ1-1 and V is TRBV27, with D possibly TRBD1 on 5 matching bases. This CDR3 is 12 amino acids long. Trimming removed 5 bases at V and 7 bases at J, with 11 bases between. Per the germline V gene, CDR1 is MNHEY and CDR2 is SMNVEV (reference sequence).

The chain is built from TRBV11-3 and TRBJ2-1; 7 nucleotides line up with TRBD1. The CDR3 sequence is 14 residues long. Germline V gene data show CDR1 as SGHNT and CDR2 as YENEEA. V dropped 2 bases and J dropped 5; count of bases not matched to a gene: 3. The CDR3 spells CASSLRDRHNEQFF. CDR3 DNA sequence: TGTGCCAGCAGCTTAAGGGACAGACACAATGAGCAGTTCTTC.

This sequence joins TRBV29-1 and TRBJ2-4; 10 bases line up with TRBD2. This CDR3 is built from 16 residues. Losses at the gene ends were 0 bases for V and 4 bases for J; bases not matched to a gene: 6. CDR1 is SQVTM and CDR2 is ANQGSEA in the germline V gene. CDR3 DNA sequence: TGCAGCGTTGAAGATACTAGGACTAGCGGTAAAAACATTCAGTACTTC. Translated: CSVEDTRTSGKNIQYF.

In nucleotides, the CDR3 is TGCGCCAGCAGCCAGTATCTTGGGGACAGGGGAGGCTACACCTTC. Its translation: CASSQYLGDRGGYTF. The J gene is TRBJ1-2, the V gene TRBV4-1, with 10 positions matching TRBD1. The trim removed 3 bases at V and 8 bases at J, leaving 9 bases unmatched. This CDR3 is 15 amino acids long. Germline V gene lookup returns CDR1 MGHRA and CDR2 YSYEKL.

This clone was seen a single time. The CDR3: CASSQEAGPYGYTF. The CDR3 bases are TGCGCCAGCAGCCAAGAAGCAGGACCCTATGGCTACACCTTC. The chain carries TRBV4-1 and TRBJ1-2; D call uncertain. V was clipped by 0 bases and J by 4 bases, with 9 bases between them. Germline CDR1 is MGHRA and CDR2 is YSYEKL. The CDR3 is 14 residues long.

Worth noting for this clone: Other nucleotide sequences in the sample specify the same CDR3. The chain employs TRBV7-9 and TRBJ2-1; no reliable D call. This CDR3 spans 13 amino acids. Germline lookup yields CDR1 SEHNR and CDR2 FQNEAQ (reference sequence). Trimming removed 1 base from V and 4 bases from J, with 5 bases in between. This CDR3 is CASSLVPYNEQFF. Here the CDR3 DNA reads TGTGCCAGCAGCTTAGTTCCATACAATGAGCAGTTCTTC.

The rearrangement uses TRBV5-4 and TRBJ2-7; D is unresolved. Trimming removed 6 bases from V and 4 bases from J, with 8 bases in between. CDR1 and CDR2 (germline): SGHNT, YYREEE (reference sequence). The CDR3 spans 11 residues. Here the CDR3 DNA reads TGTGCCAGCACCTTTGATTACGAGCAGTACTTC. This translates into CASTFDYEQYF.

V gene TRBV11-2 combines with J gene TRBJ2-1; no firm D call. In germline, CDR1 is SGHAT, CDR2 FQNNGV. The V end lost 1 base, the J end lost 6 bases, and 7 bases lay between the germline ends. The CDR3 totals 13 residues. The CDR3 nucleotides read TGTGCCAGCAGCTTAGCGGGCACCAATGAGCAGTTCTTC. It codes for CASSLAGTNEQFF.

This chain joins TRBV5-5 and TRBJ2-7; 7 bases fit TRBD1. The trim removed 3 bases at V and 2 bases at J, leaving 11 bases unmatched. The germline CDR1 and CDR2 sequences are SGHKS and YYEKEE (reference sequence). The CDR3 has 16 amino acids. CDR3 nucleotide sequence: TGTGCCAGCAGCTGGGCCGGGGACAGCTTCCCCTACGAGCAGTACTTC. Protein sequence: CASSWAGDSFPYEQYF.

V and J are TRBV12-5 and TRBJ1-1; D not certain. The germline V and J ends were trimmed by 1 base and 0 bases, with 3 bases remaining between them. Germline lookup yields CDR1 LGHNT and CDR2 FRNRAP. The CDR3 sequence is 13 residues long. The chain's CDR3 is CASGLGLNTEAFF. The DNA of the CDR3 is TGTGCTAGTGGTTTGGGACTGAACACTGAAGCTTTCTTT.